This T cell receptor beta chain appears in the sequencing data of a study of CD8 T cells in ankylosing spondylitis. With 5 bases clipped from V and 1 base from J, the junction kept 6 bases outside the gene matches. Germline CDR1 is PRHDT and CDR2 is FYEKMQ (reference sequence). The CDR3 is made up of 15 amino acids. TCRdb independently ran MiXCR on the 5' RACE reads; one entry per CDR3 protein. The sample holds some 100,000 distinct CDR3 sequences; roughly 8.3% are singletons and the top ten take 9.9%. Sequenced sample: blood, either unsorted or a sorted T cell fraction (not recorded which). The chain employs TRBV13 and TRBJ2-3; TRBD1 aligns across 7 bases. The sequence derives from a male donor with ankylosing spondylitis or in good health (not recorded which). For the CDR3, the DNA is TGTGCCAGCAGCCACCGACAGGGTGGCACAGATACGCAGTATTTT. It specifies CASSHRQGGTDTQYF.